The present TCR beta chain was sequenced within a study of blood T cell repertoires in COVID-19. V was shortened by 4 bases and J by 4 bases, with 13 bases between the two germline ends. This CDR3 has 14 residues. Germline V gene lookup returns CDR1 MNHEY and CDR2 SVGEGT. Original methodology: Estimation of nucleated cell counts was performed using reference gene primer amplification. Clones were sequenced by immunoSEQ multiplex PCR, and TCRdb holds only the in-frame ones, with some missing. The D gene and trimming were derived from the DNA, and the V and J assignments and clone size from that table. Of roughly 140,000 clones in the sample, over 60% were seen once.

The sequencing input was peripheral blood. This clonotype was obtained from a woman aged 80 or over with acute or convalescent COVID-19. V usage is TRBV6-2 or TRBV6-3 and J usage is TRBJ1-1, with D perhaps matching TRBD1 (6 bases). The CDR3 here is CASSFRGLSTEAFF. The CDR3 bases are TGTGCCAGCAGTTTCAGGGGCCTGAGCACTGAAGCTTTCTTT.